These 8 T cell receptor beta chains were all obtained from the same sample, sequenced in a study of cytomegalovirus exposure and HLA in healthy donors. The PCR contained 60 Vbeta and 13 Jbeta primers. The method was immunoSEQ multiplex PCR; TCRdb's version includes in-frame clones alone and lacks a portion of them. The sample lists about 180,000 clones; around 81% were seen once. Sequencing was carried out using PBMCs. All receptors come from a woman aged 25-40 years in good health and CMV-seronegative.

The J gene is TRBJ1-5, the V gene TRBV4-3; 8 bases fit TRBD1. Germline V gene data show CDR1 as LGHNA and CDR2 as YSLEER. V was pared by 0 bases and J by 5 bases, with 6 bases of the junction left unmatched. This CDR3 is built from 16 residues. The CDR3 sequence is CASSQDKQGGHQPQHF. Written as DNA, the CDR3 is TGCGCCAGCAGCCAAGATAAACAGGGGGGGCATCAGCCCCAGCATTTT.

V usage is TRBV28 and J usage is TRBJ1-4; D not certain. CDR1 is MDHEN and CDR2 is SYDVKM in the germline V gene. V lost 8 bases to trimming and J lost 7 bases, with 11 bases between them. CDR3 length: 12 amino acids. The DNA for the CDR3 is TGTGCCAGCGGACTGCCCGGTGAAAAACTGTTTTTT. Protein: CASGLPGEKLFF.

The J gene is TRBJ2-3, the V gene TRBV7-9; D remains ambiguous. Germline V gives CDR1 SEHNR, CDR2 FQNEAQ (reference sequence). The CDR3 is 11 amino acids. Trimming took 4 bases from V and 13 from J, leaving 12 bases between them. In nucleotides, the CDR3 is TGTGCCAGCAGCTCCCAAGGAGTTAAGTATTTT. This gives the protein CASSSQGVKYF. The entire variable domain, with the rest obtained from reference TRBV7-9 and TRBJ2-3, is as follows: DTGVSQNPRHKITKRGQNVTFRCDPISEHNRLYWYRQTLGQGPEFLTYFQNEAQLEKSRLLSDRFSAERPKGSFSTLEIQRTEQGDSAMYLCASSSQGVKYFGPGTRLTVL.

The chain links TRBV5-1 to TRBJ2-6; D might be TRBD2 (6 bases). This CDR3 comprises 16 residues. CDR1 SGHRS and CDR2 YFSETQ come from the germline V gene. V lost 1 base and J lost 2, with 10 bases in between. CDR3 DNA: TGCGCCAGCAGCTTGTCGGGGGTCCCTGGGGCCAACGTCCTGACTTTC. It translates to CASSLSGVPGANVLTF.

The CDR3, as DNA: TGTGCCTGGAGTGTATACAGGGGCTATGGCTACACCTTC. Residues: CAWSVYRGYGYTF. This sequence joins TRBV30 and TRBJ1-2, with 7 bases matching TRBD1. Germline CDR1 is GTSNPN and CDR2 is SVGIG (reference sequence). The CDR3 loop spans 13 amino acids. J lost 4 bases, V lost 0 bases, and 2 bases had no gene match.

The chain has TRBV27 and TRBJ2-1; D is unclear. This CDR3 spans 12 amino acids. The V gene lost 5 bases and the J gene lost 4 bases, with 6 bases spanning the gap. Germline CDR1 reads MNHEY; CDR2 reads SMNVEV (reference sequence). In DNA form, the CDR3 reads TGTGCCAGCAGTAGACTTTACAATGAGCAGTTCTTC. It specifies CASSRLYNEQFF.

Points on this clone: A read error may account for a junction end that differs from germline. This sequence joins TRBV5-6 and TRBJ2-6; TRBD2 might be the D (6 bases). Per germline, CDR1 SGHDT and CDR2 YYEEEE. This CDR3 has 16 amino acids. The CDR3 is CASSLVSGAGANGLTF. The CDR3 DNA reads TGTGCCAGCAGCTTGGTATCGGGAGCTGGGGCCAACGGCCTGACTTTC. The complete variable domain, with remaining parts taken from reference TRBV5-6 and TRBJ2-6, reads DAGVTQSPTHLIKTRGQQVTLRCSPKSGHDTVSWYQQALGQGPQFIFQYYEEEERQRGNFPDRFSGHQFPNYSSELNVNALLLGDSALYLCASSLVSGAGANGLTFGAGSRLTVL.

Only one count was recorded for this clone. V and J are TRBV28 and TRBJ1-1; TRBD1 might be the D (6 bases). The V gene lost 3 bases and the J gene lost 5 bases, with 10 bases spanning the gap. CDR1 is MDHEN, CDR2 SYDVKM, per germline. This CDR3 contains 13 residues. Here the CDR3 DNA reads TGTGCCAGCAGTTTTCAGGGGAAAACTGAAGCTTTCTTT. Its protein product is CASSFQGKTEAFF.